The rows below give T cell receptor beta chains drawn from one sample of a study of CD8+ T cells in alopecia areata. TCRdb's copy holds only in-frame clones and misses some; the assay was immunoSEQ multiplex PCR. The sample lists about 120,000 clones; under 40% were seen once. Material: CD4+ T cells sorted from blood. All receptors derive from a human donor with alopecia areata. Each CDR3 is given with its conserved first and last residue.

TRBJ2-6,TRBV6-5,CASRKDRVANVLTF
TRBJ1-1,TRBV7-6,CASSRGGRQNTEAFF
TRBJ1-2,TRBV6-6,CASRGTAYGYTF
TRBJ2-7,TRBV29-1,CSGKTGTSGGYEQYF
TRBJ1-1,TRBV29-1,CSVGGGNTEAFF
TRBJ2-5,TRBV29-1,CSVTSGGETQYF
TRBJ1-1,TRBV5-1,CASSPRQGNTEAFF
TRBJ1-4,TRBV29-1,CSVERGHLNEKLFF
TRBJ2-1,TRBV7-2,CASSPSGGTNEQFF
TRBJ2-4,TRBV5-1,CASSSREGGNIQYF
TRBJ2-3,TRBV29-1,CSLRVSDTQYF
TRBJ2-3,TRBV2,CASNIGTDTQYF
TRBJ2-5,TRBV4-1,CASSPLGTVETQYF
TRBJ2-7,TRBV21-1,CASSKRLASSLDEQYF
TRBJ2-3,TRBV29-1,CSAAPRGDTQYF
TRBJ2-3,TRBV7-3,CASSLTSSLDTQYF
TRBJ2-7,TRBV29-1,CSVRRGAYEQYF
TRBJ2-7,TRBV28,CASSLLNYEQYF
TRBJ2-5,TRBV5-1,CASSTRDRVAETQYF
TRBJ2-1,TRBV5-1,CASTPGVAGGKGEQFF
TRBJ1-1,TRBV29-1,CSVAGISNTEAFF
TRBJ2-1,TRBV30,CAWDPGSDEQFF
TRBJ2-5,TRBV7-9,CASSEQPGLLETQYF
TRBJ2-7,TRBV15,CATSRGLNYEQYF
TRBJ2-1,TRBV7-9,CASSTRSVYNEQFF
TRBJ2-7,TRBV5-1,CASSRGTSGSSAYEQYF
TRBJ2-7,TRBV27,CASKTPGYEQYF
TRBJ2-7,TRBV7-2,CASSRGWTSSYEQYF
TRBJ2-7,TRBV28,CASSLSSREQYF
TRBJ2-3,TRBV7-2,CASSLAGRGGQDTQYF
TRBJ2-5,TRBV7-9,CASSLLGETQYF
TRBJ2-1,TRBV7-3,CASSPDRFEQFF
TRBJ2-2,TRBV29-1,CSVEGGARTGELFF
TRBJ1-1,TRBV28,CASPDPGTGGRNTEAFF
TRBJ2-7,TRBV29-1,CSVGGVFYEQYF